Each of the 2 T cell receptor beta chains below was sequenced from the same sample in a study of OX40 agonist ivuxolimab in advanced cancers. The table came from immunoSEQ multiplex PCR; TCRdb's copy has only in-frame clones and leaves some out. The data contain tens of thousands of clones, 77% of them seen just once; the ten biggest clones take up roughly 6.3%. The sample in question was CD4+ or CD8+ T cells sorted from blood, obtained in a trial of the OX40 agonist ivuxolimab. The receptors were gathered from an adult with an advanced solid tumor such as melanoma, head and neck, liver or kidney cancer.

This clone was found a few times. The genes are TRBV9 and TRBJ1-1; unclear D gene. Germline V gene data show CDR1 as SGDLS and CDR2 as YYNGEE. Trimming cost V 0 bases and J 1 base, with 10 bases left between them. This CDR3 region has 15 residues. The CDR3 DNA follows: TGTGCCAGCAGCGTAGTAGGCACTCAGAACACTGAAGCTTTCTTT. It translates to CASSVVGTQNTEAFF. Based on the CDR3 plus reference TRBV9 and TRBJ1-1, the full variable domain is DSGVTQTPKHLITATGQRVTLRCSPRSGDLSVYWYQQSLDQGLQFLIQYYNGEERAKGNILERFSAQQFPDLHSELNLSSLELGDSALYFCASSVVGTQNTEAFFGQGTRLTVV.

The V and J genes are TRBV6-6 and TRBJ1-1, with a tentative D call TRBD1 (5 bases). CDR3 length: 14 residues. Trimming pared 6 bases from V and 5 bases from J, leaving 16 bases between. Germline V gene lookup returns CDR1 MNHNY and CDR2 SVGAGI (reference sequence). CDR3 in DNA: TGTGCCAGCAGACGACTCCCTCAGGGAACTGAAGCTTTCTTT. Translation: CASRRLPQGTEAFF.